Presented here are 27 T cell receptor beta chains from one specimen sequenced in a study of blood T cell repertoires in COVID-19. Sequencing used immunoSEQ multiplex PCR; TCRdb keeps in-frame clones, though not all of them. The sample shows about 200,000 clones, 88% of them seen only once. Sequencing was carried out using peripheral blood. All receptors come from a man aged 18 to 35 with active or convalescent COVID-19.

CDR3 in amino acids: CASSASTVSGANVLTF. The CDR3 DNA is TGTGCCAGCAGTGCTTCGACAGTCTCTGGGGCCAACGTCCTGACTTTC. The rearrangement uses TRBV6-1 and TRBJ2-6; tentatively, D is TRBD1 (5 bases). Trimming removed 4 bases at V and 0 bases at J, with 10 bases between. The germline CDR1 and CDR2 sequences are MNHNS and SASEGT. The CDR3 is 16 residues long.

The chain combines TRBV4-1 with TRBJ1-3; TRBD1 is a possible D gene (5 bases). The CDR3 sequence is 18 residues long. Trimming left V 1 base short and J 1 base short, with 17 bases between. Germline CDR1 is MGHRA and CDR2 is YSYEKL. CDR3 nucleotide sequence: TGCGCCAGCAGCCAAGTGGGGGGAGGGATTCGATCTGGAAACACCATATATTTT. Its protein product is CASSQVGGGIRSGNTIYF.

The rearrangement links TRBV7-8 to TRBJ2-1; perhaps TRBD1 as D (6 bases). This CDR3 has 15 residues. V gave up 5 bases and J gave up 4 bases, with 15 bases separating them. The germline gives CDR1 SGHVS, CDR2 FQNEAQ. The CDR3 loop is CASSAHRVGYNEQFF. The CDR3 DNA follows: TGTGCCAGCAGCGCCCACAGGGTAGGTTACAATGAGCAGTTCTTC.

J is TRBJ2-7 and V is TRBV29-1; 9 bases line up with TRBD1. This CDR3 is built from 14 residues. The trim removed 8 bases at V and 2 bases at J, leaving 10 bases unmatched. Germline-derived CDR1 and CDR2 are SQVTM and ANQGSEA. CDR3 nucleotide sequence: TGCAGCCTAGAACCCGGGACAGGGACCTACGAGCAGTACTTC. Its protein is CSLEPGTGTYEQYF.

J is TRBJ1-2 and V is TRBV6-5; no definite D call. Germline V gene data show CDR1 as MNHEY and CDR2 as SVGAGI. V lost 1 base and J lost 4, with 13 bases in between. The CDR3 is 15 amino acids. Here the CDR3 DNA reads TGTGCCAGCAGTTACTGGGCAGAAGATTCCTATGGCTACACCTTC. It specifies CASSYWAEDSYGYTF.

This sequence joins TRBV6-1 and TRBJ2-3; 10 bases agree with TRBD2. CDR1 MNHNS and CDR2 SASEGT come from the germline V gene. The CDR3 is 17 residues long. Losses at the gene ends were 3 bases for V and 4 bases for J; bases not matched to a gene: 10. This chain's CDR3 is CASSDGRLAGVSDTQYF. The DNA for the CDR3 is TGTGCCAGCAGTGACGGACGGCTAGCGGGAGTGTCAGATACGCAGTATTTT.

V is TRBV7-9 and J is TRBJ1-6; TRBD1 aligns across 7 bases. The CDR3 runs 13 residues. V was clipped by 6 bases and J by 8 bases; unmatched bases: 4. From germline, CDR1 is SEHNR and CDR2 FQNEAQ (reference sequence). The CDR3 loop is CASRWDSDSPLHF. Here the CDR3 DNA reads TGTGCCAGCAGGTGGGACAGTGATTCACCCCTCCACTTT.

The J gene is TRBJ2-1, the V gene TRBV5-1, with D tentatively TRBD1 (6 bases). Per germline, CDR1 SGHRS and CDR2 YFSETQ. V gave up 6 bases and J gave up 2 bases, with 15 bases separating them. This CDR3 is 15 amino acids long. The CDR3 loop reads CASNPDPGAYNEQFF. DNA for the CDR3: TGCGCCAGCAACCCAGACCCAGGGGCCTACAATGAGCAGTTCTTC.

This chain joins TRBV3-1 (or the pseudogene TRBV3-2) and TRBJ2-5, with TRBD1 matching over 7 bases. Germline V gene data show CDR1 as LGHDT and CDR2 as YNNKEL (reference sequence). V was pared by 4 bases and J by 1 base, with 6 bases of the junction left unmatched. The CDR3 extends over 15 amino acids. The CDR3 reads CASSPGDSFQETQYF. As DNA, the CDR3 is TGTGCCAGCAGCCCAGGGGACAGTTTCCAAGAGACCCAGTACTTC.

The genes are TRBV2 and TRBJ1-4; no clear D gene. The CDR3 length is 15 residues. V was shortened by 5 bases and J by 0 bases, with 10 bases between the two germline ends. The germline V gene encodes CDR1 SNHLY and CDR2 FYNNEI. In DNA form, the CDR3 reads TGTGCCAGCAGTTCTCCGGGATCAACTAATGAAAAACTGTTTTTT. The encoded protein is CASSSPGSTNEKLFF.

The gene calls are TRBV3-1 (or the pseudogene TRBV3-2) and TRBJ2-7; TRBD2 aligns across 13 bases. Trimming cost V 6 bases and J 4 bases; bases outside gene matches: 12. The germline V gene has CDR1 LGHDT and CDR2 YNNKEL (reference sequence). The CDR3 covers 17 residues. This CDR3 reads CASRGEGLAGSRYEQYF. CDR3 sequence (DNA): TGTGCCAGCAGAGGTGAGGGACTAGCGGGGTCACGGTACGAGCAGTACTTC.

The chain employs TRBV6-5 and TRBJ2-7, with D perhaps TRBD1 (6 bases). This CDR3 contains 12 residues. V was shortened by 4 bases and J by 9 bases, with 13 bases between the two germline ends. The V gene's germline CDR1 is MNHEY and CDR2 SVGAGI. The CDR3 loop reads CASSSEQGPQYF. In DNA form, the CDR3 reads TGTGCCAGCAGTTCCGAACAGGGCCCGCAGTACTTC.

CDR3 residues: CAWRQGYNQPQHF. The CDR3, as DNA: TGTGCCTGGAGGCAGGGTTACAATCAGCCCCAGCATTTT. The rearrangement uses TRBV30 and TRBJ1-5; D is possibly TRBD1 (5 bases). CDR1 GTSNPN and CDR2 SVGIG come from the germline V gene (reference sequence). V was cut by 3 bases and J by 3 bases, with 9 bases left in between. There are 13 residues in the CDR3.

The chain carries TRBV5-1 and TRBJ2-3; 13 nucleotides match TRBD2. This CDR3 region has 17 residues. The V gene end was trimmed by 5 bases and the J gene end by 4 bases; junction bases not matched to a gene: 10. Germline V lookup: CDR1 SGHRS, CDR2 YFSETQ. The CDR3 coding sequence is TGCGCCAGCAGTCTTAGGACTAGCGGGGGTGGTCCAGATACGCAGTATTTT. Translation: CASSLRTSGGGPDTQYF. Filled out from reference TRBV5-1 and TRBJ2-3, the complete variable domain reads KAGVTQTPRYLIKTRGQQVTLSCSPISGHRSVSWYQQTPGQGLQFLFEYFSETQRNKGNFPGRFSGRQFSNSRSEMNVSTLELGDSALYLCASSLRTSGGGPDTQYFGPGTRLTVL.

This clone turned up a few times. The J gene is TRBJ2-3, the V gene TRBV6-5, with a possible D match to TRBD2 (5 bases). Germline values: CDR1 MNHEY, CDR2 SVGAGI. Trimming took 11 bases from V and 5 from J, leaving 20 bases between them. The CDR3 length is 14 residues. This CDR3 is CASELVGEGDTQYF. The CDR3 nucleotides read TGTGCCTCCGAACTAGTGGGAGAGGGAGATACGCAGTATTTT.

The chain has TRBV6-5 and TRBJ2-7, with D possibly TRBD1 on 6 matching bases. Trimming pared 6 bases from V and 13 bases from J, leaving 22 bases between. The germline V gene encodes CDR1 MNHEY and CDR2 SVGAGI. The length of the CDR3 is 13 residues. The CDR3 is CASSQIPDSRVYF. CDR3 nucleotides: TGTGCCAGCAGCCAAATACCGGACAGCCGCGTATACTTC.

In its sample, this clone was seen once. This sample also contains other DNA sequences that code for the same CDR3. V and J are TRBV29-1 and TRBJ1-1; 10 bases fit TRBD1. V gave up 4 bases and J gave up 5 bases; unmatched junction bases: 1. The length of the CDR3 is 12 residues. The germline V gene has CDR1 SQVTM and CDR2 ANQGSEA. The CDR3 nucleotides read TGCAGCGTTGGGACAGGGGGGACTGAAGCTTTCTTT. Its protein product is CSVGTGGTEAFF.

The chain has TRBV5-1 and TRBJ2-7, with 8 bases matching TRBD1. CDR1 is SGHRS and CDR2 is YFSETQ in the germline V gene. The CDR3 is made up of 15 amino acids. V lost 4 bases to trimming and J lost 2 bases; unmatched junction nucleotides: 8. The CDR3 loop is CASSMTGVKTYEQYF. The CDR3 nucleotides read TGCGCCAGCAGCATGACAGGGGTTAAGACCTACGAGCAGTACTTC.

This chain links TRBV3-1 (or the pseudogene TRBV3-2) with TRBJ1-1, with 7 bases matching TRBD1. J was trimmed by 6 bases and V by 4 bases; bases with no gene match: 8. This CDR3 contains 14 residues. Per germline, CDR1 LGHDT and CDR2 YNNKEL (reference sequence). The CDR3 DNA reads TGTGCCAGCAGCCTCCGGGACAGAGACTCTGAAGCTTTCTTT. Its translation is CASSLRDRDSEAFF.

The chain combines TRBV7-6 with TRBJ1-3; D is possibly TRBD1 (6 bases). The V gene's germline CDR1 is SGHVS and CDR2 FNYEAQ. The CDR3 has 14 residues. V dropped 4 bases and J dropped 4 bases, with 11 bases sitting between them. This CDR3 reads CASSSTGSGNTIYF. For the CDR3, the DNA is TGTGCCAGCAGCTCTACAGGGTCCGGAAACACCATATATTTT.

This clone was observed a single time. This sequence joins TRBV6-5 and TRBJ2-2; 8 bases are shared with TRBD1. V was pared by 7 bases and J by 2 bases, with 3 bases of the junction left unmatched. The CDR3 consists of 14 residues. CDR1 and CDR2 (germline): MNHEY, SVGAGI. CDR3 nucleotide sequence: TGTGCCAGCAAAGGACAGGGCAACACCGGGGAGCTGTTTTTT. As protein: CASKGQGNTGELFF.

This chain links TRBV7-9 with TRBJ2-2; 7 positions match TRBD1. Looked up from germline, CDR1 is SEHNR and CDR2 is FQNEAQ (reference sequence). Trimming removed 3 bases from V and 5 bases from J; junction bases left unmatched: 18. CDR3 size: 19 residues. The CDR3 region has the DNA TGTGCCAGCAGCTTTAGGACAGGCCCCCTTCTCGCGAGGACCGGGGAGCTGTTTTTT. It specifies CASSFRTGPLLARTGELFF.

The V call is TRBV6-5, the J call TRBJ2-1; 7 nucleotides agree with TRBD1. Germline-derived CDR1 and CDR2 are MNHEY and SVGAGI. The CDR3 runs to 15 residues. V lost 5 bases to trimming and J lost 4 bases; unmatched junction nucleotides: 8. The CDR3 DNA is TGTGCCAGCAGTCAGACAGGGCAACCTTACAATGAGCAGTTCTTC. Its protein product is CASSQTGQPYNEQFF.

This chain uses TRBV7-3 with TRBJ2-7; a possible D gene is TRBD2 (6 bases). The CDR3 loop spans 15 amino acids. Germline V lookup: CDR1 SGHTA, CDR2 FQGTGA. With 5 bases removed from V and 1 base from J, the gap between germline ends came to 15 bases. The CDR3 here is CASSPSGTRSYEQYF. CDR3 DNA sequence: TGTGCCAGCAGCCCCTCCGGGACTCGGTCCTACGAGCAGTACTTC.

The rearrangement joins TRBV5-4 to TRBJ1-2; D remains ambiguous. Germline CDR1 SGHNT, CDR2 YYREEE (reference sequence). V gave up 0 bases and J gave up 7 bases, with 10 bases separating them. This CDR3 comprises 13 residues. Here the CDR3 DNA reads TGTGCCAGCAGCTTGGGTGGAGTTTCTGGCTACACCTTC. It translates to CASSLGGVSGYTF.

The gene calls are TRBV4-2 and TRBJ2-2, with D possibly being TRBD2 (6 bases). The CDR3 consists of 13 residues. CDR1 and CDR2 from the germline V gene are LGHNA and YNFKEQ. V dropped 7 bases and J dropped 8 bases, with 14 bases sitting between them. CDR3 DNA: TGTGCCAGCACACTGGAGGGCCGGGGGGAGCTGTTTTTT. Protein: CASTLEGRGELFF.

The V call is TRBV7-9, the J call TRBJ1-6, with TRBD1 identical over 7 bases. The germline gives CDR1 SEHNR, CDR2 FQNEAQ (reference sequence). The trim removed 1 base at V and 9 bases at J, leaving 6 bases unmatched. The CDR3 spans 15 residues. The CDR3 DNA reads TGTGCCAGCAGCTTAGGTACAGGGGCGTCTTCACCCCTCCACTTT. This sequence encodes CASSLGTGASSPLHF.